A selection of T cell receptor beta chains follows, all from one sample in a study of monozygotic twins with inflammatory bowel disease. One entry per CDR3 protein, without DNA, is what TCRdb gives after re-calling the 5' RACE reads. Its listing shows just over 300,000 distinct CDR3 sequences. Sequencing used blood. These receptors all come from a human donor with ulcerative colitis or Crohn's disease, or a healthy co-twin of an affected twin (not recorded which). Each CDR3 is given with its conserved first and last residue.

CDR3: CSASGQGYTGELFF
J: TRBJ2-2
V: TRBV20-1

CDR3: CASRQLYTEAFF
J: TRBJ1-1
V: TRBV6-5

CDR3: CASKGGQGDRGGELFF
J: TRBJ2-2
V: TRBV27

CDR3: CASSQRGVPTGELFF
J: TRBJ2-2
V: TRBV6-1

CDR3: CASSLVYSGRAYEQYF
J: TRBJ2-7
V: TRBV7-9

CDR3: CASNPGGIHQPQYF
J: TRBJ1-5
V: TRBV12-3/TRBV12-4

CDR3: CASKMALTYEQYF
J: TRBJ2-7
V: TRBV12-3/TRBV12-4

CDR3: CASSLLGVPEEKLFF
J: TRBJ1-4
V: TRBV7-8

CDR3: CASSPGGLGTNEQFF
J: TRBJ2-1
V: TRBV12-3/TRBV12-4

CDR3: CSASRGGTDTQYF
J: TRBJ2-3
V: TRBV20-1

CDR3: CASSLGRETQYF
J: TRBJ2-5
V: TRBV7-9

CDR3: CSASPRREGYNEQFF
J: TRBJ2-1
V: TRBV20-1

CDR3: CASSQEQAGMFCTF
J: TRBJ1-2
V: TRBV3-1

CDR3: CASSYPDRIPDTQYF
J: TRBJ2-3
V: TRBV6-2/TRBV6-3

CDR3: CSVARGQGTDTQYF
J: TRBJ2-3
V: TRBV29-1

CDR3: CSAMPRQLDSNQPQHF
J: TRBJ1-5
V: TRBV20-1

CDR3: CASTRTGMWGEKLFF
J: TRBJ1-4
V: TRBV28

CDR3: CASSVERHEQFF
J: TRBJ2-1
V: TRBV9

CDR3: CASSSPRTSGSIGTDTQYF
J: TRBJ2-3
V: TRBV28

CDR3: CSAGLRGQGGDQPQHF
J: TRBJ1-5
V: TRBV20-1

CDR3: CASSFPQGRRYF
J: TRBJ2-7
V: TRBV27

CDR3: CASTPSPATQYF
J: TRBJ2-3
V: TRBV6-6

CDR3: CASSRKSGTEVYGYTF
J: TRBJ1-2
V: TRBV5-4

CDR3: CASLRGLANTQYF
J: TRBJ2-3
V: TRBV6-6

CDR3: CASSSPDYYEQYF
J: TRBJ2-7
V: TRBV7-9

CDR3: CSASDLVPREQYF
J: TRBJ2-7
V: TRBV20-1

CDR3: CTSSLTGYGYTF
J: TRBJ1-2
V: TRBV5-4

CDR3: CASRGLSGTDTQYF
J: TRBJ2-3
V: TRBV2

CDR3: CASTLAYEQYF
J: TRBJ2-7
V: TRBV7-2

CDR3: CASSLFRGPYF
J: TRBJ2-5
V: TRBV7-2

CDR3: CASRAGLANQETQYF
J: TRBJ2-5
V: TRBV7-2

CDR3: CASSISGTDSYEQYF
J: TRBJ2-7
V: TRBV19

CDR3: CASSSGQGVGTEAFF
J: TRBJ1-1
V: TRBV6-5

CDR3: CTALQPNTGELFF
J: TRBJ2-2
V: TRBV20-1

CDR3: CASSHAKLAGRGVPVHLEQFF
J: TRBJ2-1
V: TRBV4-1